Presented here are 27 T cell receptor beta chains from one specimen sequenced in a study of cytomegalovirus exposure and HLA in healthy donors. The primer mix had 60 Vbeta and 13 Jbeta primers. The table came from immunoSEQ multiplex PCR; TCRdb's copy has only in-frame clones and leaves some out. The data hold some 130,000 clones, with 75% to 85% observed a single time. Sequencing used PBMCs. Receptors were obtained from a man in his forties in good health and CMV-seronegative.

The genes are TRBV19 and TRBJ1-5; maybe TRBD1 (6 bases). This CDR3 region has 15 residues. Looked up from germline, CDR1 is LNHDA and CDR2 is SQIVND (reference sequence). The V end lost 3 bases, the J end lost 5 bases, and 14 bases lay between the germline ends. The CDR3 sequence is CASSMGQGIDQPQHF. CDR3 nucleotides: TGTGCCAGTAGTATGGGGCAGGGGATTGATCAGCCCCAGCATTTT.

The chain carries TRBV4-1 and TRBJ2-3; D unresolved. This CDR3 comprises 15 residues. Germline assignment: CDR1 MGHRA and CDR2 YSYEKL. V shed 1 base and J shed 0 bases, with 8 bases lying between them. CDR3 protein: CASSQVEVSTDTQYF. In DNA form, the CDR3 reads TGCGCCAGCAGCCAAGTTGAGGTTAGCACAGATACGCAGTATTTT.

This chain uses TRBV9 with TRBJ1-2; no reliable D call. The CDR3 has 14 residues. The germline gives CDR1 SGDLS, CDR2 YYNGEE. With 0 bases removed from V and 4 bases from J, the gap between germline ends came to 10 bases. CDR3: CASSVGEGTYGYTF. Here the CDR3 DNA reads TGTGCCAGCAGCGTAGGAGAGGGCACCTATGGCTACACCTTC.

The gene calls are TRBV7-2 and TRBJ1-1; maybe TRBD1 (5 bases). The CDR3 loop spans 13 amino acids. The V gene's germline CDR1 is SGHTA and CDR2 FQGNSA. V lost 1 base and J 7 bases, leaving 10 bases between the germline ends. CDR3 region: CASSLDRTHEAFF. CDR3 sequence (DNA): TGTGCCAGCAGCTTAGACAGGACCCATGAAGCTTTCTTT.

This clone showed up just a few times. This chain uses TRBV5-1 with TRBJ2-1; D not certain. Germline V CDR1 and CDR2: SGHRS, YFSETQ. The V end was cut by 0 bases, the J end by 6 bases, with 16 bases between. The CDR3 contains 16 residues. Here the CDR3 DNA reads TGCGCCAGCAGCTTGGGATTCGCGGCGGTAATCAATGAGCAGTTCTTC. This sequence encodes CASSLGFAAVINEQFF.

This chain joins TRBV5-5 and TRBJ2-1; 12 bases match TRBD2. J lost 5 bases, V lost 0 bases, and 0 bases had no gene match. Germline-derived CDR1 and CDR2 are SGHKS and YYEKEE (reference sequence). The CDR3 contains 15 residues. In DNA form, the CDR3 reads TGTGCCAGCAGCTTGGGACTAGCGGGGGACAATGAGCAGTTCTTC. Encoded protein: CASSLGLAGDNEQFF.

This clone was counted a few times. The chain links TRBV6-5 to TRBJ1-5; D is unclear. Germline CDR1 and CDR2: MNHEY and SVGAGI. This CDR3 is 11 amino acids long. CDR3 residues: CPPRGFQPQHF. The CDR3 nucleotides are TGTCCCCCTCGGGGTTTTCAGCCCCAGCATTTT.

This clone appeared a single time. V is TRBV7-6 and J is TRBJ2-7; 13 nucleotides agree with TRBD2. The V and J ends lost 1 base and 2 bases, in that order; junction bases with no gene match: 11. Germline lookup yields CDR1 SGHVS and CDR2 FNYEAQ. The CDR3 runs 19 residues. This chain's CDR3 is CASSLEGRTSGSGAYEQYF. The DNA for the CDR3 is TGTGCCAGCAGCTTAGAGGGGAGGACTAGCGGGAGTGGCGCCTACGAGCAGTACTTC.

This clone turned up a few times. The chain links TRBV18 to TRBJ2-1; 10 nucleotides match TRBD2. The ends lost 0 bases at V and 7 bases at J; junction bases unmatched: 6. The CDR3 spans 16 residues. CDR1 is KGHSH and CDR2 is LQKENI in the germline V gene. This chain's CDR3 is CASSPPVLAGENEQFF. CDR3 coding DNA: TGTGCCAGCTCACCACCGGTGCTAGCGGGGGAGAATGAGCAGTTCTTC.

This CDR3 is CASSDSAGGPGEQFF. In DNA, the CDR3 is TGTGCCAGCAGTGACTCGGCGGGGGGGCCGGGTGAGCAGTTCTTC. This rearrangement joins TRBV6-1 to TRBJ2-1, with TRBD2 identical over 9 bases. Unmatched junction bases numbered 9, after V lost 3 bases and J lost 9 bases. The CDR3 runs to 15 residues. Germline V gene sequence: CDR1 MNHNS, CDR2 SASEGT.

The chain couples TRBV7-9 to TRBJ2-1; no definite D call. Trimming took off 1 base at V and 9 bases at J, with 10 bases between the two ends. The CDR3 sequence is 13 residues long. Germline V gene sequence: CDR1 SEHNR, CDR2 FQNEAQ (reference sequence). The CDR3 DNA is TGTGCCAGCAGCTTAGTCCCGCGCGGTGAGCAGTTCTTC. This sequence encodes CASSLVPRGEQFF.

This rearrangement joins TRBV27 to TRBJ2-1; perhaps TRBD1 as D (6 bases). Germline V gene lookup returns CDR1 MNHEY and CDR2 SMNVEV (reference sequence). This CDR3 region has 15 residues. V was pared by 3 bases and J by 3 bases, with 12 bases between. CDR3 amino acids: CASSFSRTDYNEQFF. In nucleotides, the CDR3 is TGTGCCAGCAGTTTCAGCCGGACAGACTACAATGAGCAGTTCTTC.

V gene TRBV14 combines with J gene TRBJ2-3, with 9 bases that match TRBD2. This CDR3 has 15 residues. CDR1 SGHDN and CDR2 FVKESK come from the germline V gene. V was pared by 2 bases and J by 4 bases, with 4 bases of the junction left unmatched. CDR3 region: CASSQPGLASDTQYF. Written as DNA, the CDR3 is TGTGCCAGCAGCCAACCGGGACTAGCATCAGATACGCAGTATTTT.

For the CDR3, the DNA is TGTGCCACCACAGCGGGGGACACAGATACGCAGTATTTT. This codes for CATTAGDTDTQYF. The chain links TRBV15 to TRBJ2-3; 8 nucleotides align to TRBD2. V shed 7 bases and J 2 bases; nucleotides not matched to a gene: 2. CDR1 is LNHNV, CDR2 YYDKDF, per germline (reference sequence). The CDR3 runs to 13 residues.

V gene TRBV5-4 combines with J gene TRBJ2-5; D possibly corresponds to TRBD1 (6 bases). Germline V CDR1 and CDR2: SGHNT, YYREEE (reference sequence). V lost 0 bases and J 5 bases, leaving 20 bases between the germline ends. CDR3 length: 17 residues. CDR3 in DNA: TGTGCCAGCAGCTTGGTTGGGGGCAGCGCCTCTGGGGAGACCCAGTACTTC. It specifies CASSLVGGSASGETQYF.

The count of this clone is one. The rearrangement uses TRBV6-6 and TRBJ2-3, with 10 bases lining up with TRBD2. CDR1 and CDR2 from the germline V gene are MNHNY and SVGAGI (reference sequence). J gave up 9 bases and V 0 bases, and 9 bases lay outside the gene matches. The CDR3 spans 16 residues. CDR3 DNA sequence: TGTGCCAGCAGTTACTCGCGTCTAGCGGGGGCGGGGACGCAGTATTTT. It codes for CASSYSRLAGAGTQYF.

The chain links TRBV7-8 to TRBJ2-1; TRBD2 matches 9 bases. V lost 2 bases to trimming and J lost 0 bases; unmatched junction nucleotides: 5. CDR1 and CDR2 (germline): SGHVS, FQNEAQ. The CDR3 consists of 17 residues. The CDR3 sequence is CASSLFVSGSSYNEQFF. Written as DNA, the CDR3 is TGTGCCAGCAGCTTATTCGTTAGCGGGAGCTCCTACAATGAGCAGTTCTTC.

DNA for the CDR3: TGTGCCAGCAGTGAAATCCTTTTTCAGCCCCAGCATTTT. Protein product: CASSEILFQPQHF. The chain carries TRBV6-1 and TRBJ1-5; no clear D. This CDR3 has 13 residues. With 2 bases removed from V and 6 bases from J, the gap between germline ends came to 8 bases. In germline, CDR1 is MNHNS, CDR2 SASEGT.

This clone was recorded only once. The chain carries TRBV6-5 and TRBJ1-5; tentatively, D is TRBD1 (6 bases). This CDR3 contains 15 residues. The V end lost 4 bases, the J end lost 5 bases, and 15 bases lay between the germline ends. The germline V gene has CDR1 MNHEY and CDR2 SVGAGI. CDR3 loop: CASSFSGAGDQPQHF. The CDR3 DNA follows: TGTGCCAGCAGTTTTTCAGGGGCCGGTGATCAGCCCCAGCATTTT.

The chain is built from TRBV2 and TRBJ1-5; D is possibly TRBD1 (6 bases). V shed 7 bases and J shed 2 bases, with 6 bases lying between them. Germline V lookup: CDR1 SNHLY, CDR2 FYNNEI. The CDR3 has 12 amino acids. CDR3 sequence: CASTGGNQPQHF. CDR3 in DNA: TGTGCCAGCACAGGGGGCAATCAGCCCCAGCATTTT. Filled out from reference TRBV2 and TRBJ1-5, the complete variable domain reads EPEVTQTPSHQVTQMGQEVILRCVPISNHLYFYWYRQILGQKVEFLVSFYNNEISEKSEIFDDQFSVERPDGSNFTLKIRSTKLEDSAMYFCASTGGNQPQHFGDGTRLSIL.

The chain combines TRBV5-1 with TRBJ2-3; TRBD2 matches 9 bases. The V gene's germline CDR1 is SGHRS and CDR2 YFSETQ. This CDR3 is built from 16 residues. V was clipped by 3 bases and J by 4 bases; unmatched bases: 9. CDR3 nucleotides: TGCGCCAGCAGCTGGTTTAGCGGGAGTGCCTCAGATACGCAGTATTTT. Its translation is CASSWFSGSASDTQYF.

The genes are TRBV5-1 and TRBJ2-5; 10 bases are shared with TRBD2. With V trimmed by 4 bases and J by 5 bases, 11 bases remained unmatched. The CDR3 extends over 16 amino acids. CDR1 is SGHRS and CDR2 is YFSETQ in the germline V gene. The CDR3 region has the DNA TGCGCCAGCAGCATGGCCGGGACTAGCGAGTGGGAGACCCAGTACTTC. It is translated as CASSMAGTSEWETQYF.

The genes are TRBV6-1 and TRBJ2-7; 7 bases line up with TRBD2. There are 13 residues in the CDR3. V lost 1 base, J lost 7 bases, and 4 bases stayed unmatched. The germline CDR1 and CDR2 sequences are MNHNS and SASEGT. The DNA of the CDR3 is TGTGCCAGCAGTGAAGGGGGAGGGGCGGAGCAGTACTTC. Translating gives CASSEGGGAEQYF.

This chain connects TRBV28 to TRBJ2-7; maybe TRBD1 (5 bases). V gave up 3 bases and J gave up 2 bases, with 11 bases separating them. The CDR3 has 14 residues. Looked up from germline, CDR1 is MDHEN and CDR2 is SYDVKM. CDR3 protein: CASSLGLKAYEQYF. CDR3 nucleotide sequence: TGTGCCAGCAGTTTGGGGCTGAAGGCCTACGAGCAGTACTTC.

V and J are TRBV10-1 and TRBJ1-1; a weak D match, TRBD1 (5 bases). The CDR3 contains 19 residues. V was cut by 6 bases and J by 3 bases, with 29 bases left in between. Per the germline V gene, CDR1 is WNHNN and CDR2 is SYGVQD (reference sequence). CDR3 nucleotide sequence: TGCGCCAGCAGGGGGCTTTCCATTGTGGGAGGGGCCGTCGACACTGAAGCTTTCTTT. Translating it yields CASRGLSIVGGAVDTEAFF.

This clone was found once. This sequence joins TRBV2 and TRBJ1-5; 8 nucleotides line up with TRBD1. The J segment lost 4 bases and the V segment lost 6 bases, leaving 5 bases of the junction unmatched. The CDR3 consists of 14 residues. Per the germline V gene, CDR1 is SNHLY and CDR2 is FYNNEI. CDR3 amino acids: CASRGGQGNQPQHF. The CDR3 DNA sequence: TGTGCCAGCAGGGGAGGACAGGGTAATCAGCCCCAGCATTTT.

The V and J genes are TRBV5-6 and TRBJ2-2, with a possible D match to TRBD2 (6 bases). Trimming stripped 0 bases from V and 7 bases from J, with 10 bases between. CDR1 SGHDT and CDR2 YYEEEE come from the germline V gene. This CDR3 comprises 14 residues. The CDR3 region has the DNA TGTGCCAGCAGCTTGGGCAGAGCGGGCGGGGAGCTGTTTTTT. It encodes CASSLGRAGGELFF.